This paragraph covers one T cell receptor beta chain sequence. Antigen unknown. This CDR3 is 14 amino acids long. CDR1 and CDR2 (germline): MNHEY, SVGAGI. V dropped 4 bases and J dropped 7 bases, with 17 bases sitting between them. The TCR beta CDR3 regions underwent amplification using RNA transcripts as the source. The TCR CDR3 was amplified in a first-round RT-PCR using the HTBI primer set. MiXCR was run by TCRdb on the multiplex PCR reads, yielding one entry per CDR3 protein. The sample records some 600,000 distinct CDR3 sequences, about 45% being singletons. The sample originates from a study of T cells in Graves' hyperthyroidism and ophthalmopathy. Study findings and constraints: The model forecast ophthalmopathy, anticipating it by a median about 6.5 months before onset. Blood held most thyroid clonotypes expanded above 0.001 frequency.

Patients between 18 and 65 years old had hyperthyroidism, newly diagnosed and lasting under 2 months. Uncontrolled infection, other autoimmune disease, pregnancy or lactation excluded patients. The sequence was obtained from a woman aged 18 to 35 with Graves' hyperthyroidism. V gene TRBV6-5 combines with J gene TRBJ2-7, with a weak D call TRBD2 (5 bases). Sequenced input: peripheral blood or thyroid tissue (not recorded which). CDR3 in DNA: TGTGCCAGCAGTTTCCCGACACATTCGGGGGAGCAGTACTTC. This encodes CASSFPTHSGEQYF.